The 27 T cell receptor beta chains reported below all come from one sample, sequenced in a study of T cell responses to AZD1222 COVID-19 vaccine (dated by TCRdb to the early 2020s). Libraries came from the immunoSEQ multiplex PCR assay. In its TCRdb copy, this immuneACCESS table keeps in-frame sequences only and misses some clones. Where compared with another copy, unresolved V genes explain less than half of these, and the others have no known cause. The sample yields about 110,000 clones; roughly 92% were counted once. Of the sample, 2.5% falls within the top ten clones. In light of the paper, this sample's time point label describes: about 28 days (+/-7) after the second vaccine dose. The source material was peripheral blood, sampled 28 days after the second AZD1222 dose. The origin of the receptors is an adult who received the AZD1222 COVID-19 vaccine.

This chain connects TRBV4-1 to TRBJ2-7; D is ambiguous. The CDR3 extends over 15 amino acids. Germline V gives CDR1 MGHRA, CDR2 YSYEKL. V was clipped by 0 bases and J by 0 bases, with 9 bases between them. For the CDR3, the DNA is TGCGCCAGCAGCCAAGATGGGCCCTCCTCCTACGAGCAGTACTTC. Translation: CASSQDGPSSYEQYF.

V and J are TRBV3-1 (or the pseudogene TRBV3-2) and TRBJ1-6; TRBD1 might be the D (5 bases). The CDR3 runs 14 residues. Germline CDR1 and CDR2: LGHDT and YNNKEL (reference sequence). V shed 4 bases and J shed 6 bases, with 10 bases lying between them. The CDR3 sequence: CASSLGHRNSPLHF. CDR3 bases: TGTGCCAGCAGCCTAGGACATCGTAATTCACCCCTCCACTTT.

The chain employs TRBV11-2 and TRBJ1-2; D is ambiguous. The CDR3 length is 13 residues. CDR1 SGHAT and CDR2 FQNNGV come from the germline V gene. Trimming shortened V by 4 bases and J by 6 bases, and 12 bases separated the two germline ends. Here the CDR3 reads CASSSSPTNGYTF. In nucleotides, the CDR3 is TGTGCCAGCAGCTCAAGCCCGACCAATGGCTACACCTTC.

This clone is a singleton in its sample. The DNA for the CDR3 is TGTGCCAGCAGCTACTCGGGGGCCTACAATGAGCAGTTCTTC. It yields the protein CASSYSGAYNEQFF. The rearrangement links TRBV3-1 (or the pseudogene TRBV3-2) to TRBJ2-1, with D perhaps matching TRBD2 (6 bases). V was pared by 5 bases and J by 2 bases, with 10 bases between. The germline V gene has CDR1 LGHDT and CDR2 YNNKEL (reference sequence). This CDR3 has 14 amino acids.

The chain links TRBV6-1 to TRBJ2-5; D is perhaps TRBD1 or TRBD2 (5 bases each). The germline V gene encodes CDR1 MNHNS and CDR2 SASEGT. Trimming stripped 2 bases from V and 4 bases from J, with 14 bases between. The CDR3 contains 15 residues. Here the CDR3 DNA reads TGTGCCAGCAGTGAATCGCGCCCGAGGGGAGAGACCCAGTACTTC. It is translated as CASSESRPRGETQYF.

The chain is built from TRBV21-1 and TRBJ2-5; the table's D gene call, TRBD2, was not cross checked with the DNA. TRBV21-1 is reported as a pseudogene. The CDR3 is made up of 17 amino acids. CDR3 nucleotide sequence: TGTGCCAGCAGCACGGGACTAGCGGGGGGAGAGGAGGAGACCCAGTACTTC. Translating it yields CASSTGLAGGEEETQYF.

CDR3 in amino acids: CASSQGQGNYGYTF. CDR3 sequence (DNA): TGTGCCAGCAGCCAGGGACAGGGCAACTATGGCTACACCTTC. This rearrangement joins TRBV6-5 to TRBJ1-2; 9 bases line up with TRBD1. Germline CDR1 MNHEY, CDR2 SVGAGI. This CDR3 has 14 amino acids. Unmatched junction bases numbered 4, after V lost 6 bases and J lost 2 bases.

The chain employs TRBV19 and TRBJ2-4, with 7 bases matching TRBD1. The germline V gene has CDR1 LNHDA and CDR2 SQIVND (reference sequence). Losses at the gene ends were 4 bases for V and 5 bases for J; bases not matched to a gene: 2. The CDR3 is made up of 13 amino acids. The CDR3 region is CASSRGQQNIQYF. The DNA of the CDR3 is TGTGCCAGTAGTAGGGGACAGCAAAACATTCAGTACTTC.

The chain links TRBV4-1 to TRBJ2-1, with D possibly TRBD2 on 6 matching bases. Germline V CDR1 and CDR2: MGHRA, YSYEKL. The CDR3 has 17 amino acids. With 0 bases removed from V and 0 bases from J, the gap between germline ends came to 12 bases. This CDR3 is CASSQDAGYSSYNEQFF. CDR3 DNA sequence: TGCGCCAGCAGCCAAGATGCGGGGTACAGCTCCTACAATGAGCAGTTCTTC.

This chain connects TRBV7-2 to TRBJ2-3; possibly TRBD1 or TRBD2 for D (6 bases each). Germline V gene data show CDR1 as SGHTA and CDR2 as FQGNSA. This CDR3 comprises 14 residues. V was trimmed by 1 base and J by 14 bases, leaving 19 bases between them. The CDR3: CASSLEGALGGGYF. In DNA form, the CDR3 reads TGTGCCAGCAGCTTAGAAGGCGCGTTGGGGGGCGGGTATTTT.

J is TRBJ2-2 and V is TRBV4-1; the D call may be TRBD1 or TRBD2 (5 bases each). CDR3 length equals 16 residues. V was shortened by 3 bases and J by 1 base, with 12 bases between the two germline ends. Looked up from germline, CDR1 is MGHRA and CDR2 is YSYEKL. The CDR3 here is CASSQFGTVNTGELFF. CDR3 nucleotides: TGCGCCAGCAGCCAGTTTGGGACCGTGAACACCGGGGAGCTGTTTTTT.

V usage is TRBV7-3 and J usage is TRBJ2-1, with TRBD1 as a possible D gene (6 bases). CDR1 is SGHTA, CDR2 FQGTGA, per germline. Between the trimmed V and J ends, which lost 5 bases and 10 bases, there was a span of 15 bases. CDR3 length: 13 amino acids. CDR3 amino acids: CASSPGQLREQFF. CDR3 bases: TGTGCCAGCAGCCCCGGACAGTTGCGGGAGCAGTTCTTC.

This chain uses TRBV5-1 with TRBJ1-1, with D possibly matching TRBD1 (5 bases). Between the trimmed V and J ends, which lost 3 bases and 3 bases, there was a span of 6 bases. The CDR3 is made up of 12 amino acids. The germline CDR1 and CDR2 sequences are SGHRS and YFSETQ. In DNA, the CDR3 is TGCGCCAGCAGCTGGGGGGACACTGAAGCTTTCTTT. Amino acids: CASSWGDTEAFF.

This chain uses TRBV6-1 with TRBJ1-1; a possible D gene is TRBD1 (5 bases). Germline assignment: CDR1 MNHNS and CDR2 SASEGT. V dropped 3 bases and J dropped 5 bases, with 13 bases sitting between them. The CDR3 runs to 14 residues. The CDR3 loop reads CASSEWGWGTEAFF. The CDR3, as DNA: TGTGCCAGCAGTGAGTGGGGATGGGGGACTGAAGCTTTCTTT.

This chain joins TRBV6-2 or TRBV6-3 and TRBJ1-5, with D unclear. Trimming left V 0 bases short and J 2 bases short, with 11 bases between. The CDR3 totals 16 residues. Germline lookup yields CDR1 MNHEY and CDR2 SVGEGT. The CDR3 DNA is TGTGCCAGCAGTTACTCAAGCACCTGGGGCAATCAGCCCCAGCATTTT. Residues: CASSYSSTWGNQPQHF.

Comments on this clone: It is unclear where the CDR3 begins or ends on the DNA, so no DNA is shown, and the CDR3 is as TCRdb lists it. V and J are TRBV7-2 and TRBJ2-5. Germline V CDR1 and CDR2: SGHTA, FQGNSA. Termini included, the CDR3 measures 13 amino acids. The CDR3 spells CASILGWGETQYF.

V is TRBV7-2 and J is TRBJ2-7; no clear D gene. Germline CDR1 reads SGHTA; CDR2 reads FQGNSA. V lost 0 bases, J lost 1 base, and 4 bases lay in between. The CDR3 is 13 residues long. The CDR3 is CASSLAFSYEQYF. DNA of the CDR3: TGTGCCAGCAGCTTAGCGTTTTCCTACGAGCAGTACTTC.

The chain combines TRBV12-3 or TRBV12-4 with TRBJ1-1, with D uncertain. The CDR3 runs to 13 residues. Between the trimmed V and J ends, which lost 5 bases and 0 bases, there was a span of 7 bases. CDR3 region: CASSPLMNTEAFF. CDR3 nucleotides: TGTGCCAGCAGTCCCCTTATGAACACTGAAGCTTTCTTT.

This chain links TRBV7-9 with TRBJ1-5, with D possibly matching TRBD1 (6 bases). The CDR3 runs to 14 residues. Per germline, CDR1 SEHNR and CDR2 FQNEAQ (reference sequence). The V end lost 5 bases, the J end lost 4 bases, and 12 bases lay between the germline ends. CDR3 DNA: TGTGCCAGCAGCCTATACAGGGAGAATCAGCCCCAGCATTTT. It specifies CASSLYRENQPQHF.

V gene TRBV12-3 or TRBV12-4 combines with J gene TRBJ1-1, with a tentative D call TRBD1 (5 bases). The CDR3 sequence is 13 residues long. The V end was cut by 6 bases, the J end by 6 bases, with 14 bases between. CDR3 DNA sequence: TGTGCCAGCAGCCGGGGGGGGAGCGCTGAAGCTTTCTTT. Protein: CASSRGGSAEAFF.

The CDR3 DNA reads as TGCAGTGCTAGTAGATATAGCAATCAGCCCCAGCATTTT. Residues: CSASRYSNQPQHF. The chain combines TRBV20-1 with TRBJ1-5; D ambiguous. The V and J ends lost 3 bases and 0 bases respectively, with 6 bases between them. Germline-derived CDR1 and CDR2 are DFQATT and SNEGSKA (reference sequence). This CDR3 comprises 13 residues.

The chain uses TRBV9 and TRBJ2-7, with TRBD1 as a possible D gene (6 bases). V lost 0 bases and J lost 0, with 13 bases in between. Looked up from germline, CDR1 is SGDLS and CDR2 is YYNGEE. CDR3 length equals 16 residues. As DNA, the CDR3 is TGTGCCAGCAGCGTAGAGGCGGACAGACGCTCCTACGAGCAGTACTTC. Translated: CASSVEADRRSYEQYF.

The J gene is TRBJ2-2, the V gene TRBV4-2; D remains ambiguous. The CDR3 length is 15 residues. V lost 4 bases and J lost 3, with 12 bases in between. Germline assignment: CDR1 LGHNA and CDR2 YNFKEQ. CDR3 residues: CASSPSAKDTGELFF. The CDR3 DNA follows: TGTGCCAGCAGCCCTTCAGCCAAAGACACCGGGGAGCTGTTTTTT.

The rearrangement joins TRBV10-3 to TRBJ1-1; D might be TRBD1 (5 bases). V gave up 2 bases and J gave up 0 bases, with 10 bases separating them. The CDR3 sequence is 15 residues long. CDR1 is ENHRY, CDR2 SYGVKD, per germline. The CDR3 reads CAISESGAMNTEAFF. Written as DNA, the CDR3 is TGTGCCATCAGTGAGAGTGGGGCGATGAACACTGAAGCTTTCTTT.

The chain joins TRBV7-3 to TRBJ2-1; tentative D call: TRBD1 (5 bases). Germline loops: CDR1 SGHTA, CDR2 FQGTGA. The CDR3 length is 13 residues. V shed 5 bases and J shed 4 bases, with 9 bases lying between them. CDR3 nucleotide sequence: TGTGCCAGCAGCGTCAACAGGTACAATGAGCAGTTCTTC. Amino acids: CASSVNRYNEQFF.

The V call is TRBV28, the J call TRBJ1-4, with D unclear. V dropped 6 bases and J dropped 5 bases, with 10 bases sitting between them. CDR1 is MDHEN, CDR2 SYDVKM, per germline. This CDR3 is 13 amino acids long. CDR3 sequence (DNA): TGTGCCAGCAGCCCTTCTCTAAATGAAAAACTGTTTTTT. It translates to CASSPSLNEKLFF.

The rearrangement links TRBV5-1 to TRBJ2-3; D gene ambiguous. The CDR3 loop spans 14 amino acids. Trimming took 0 bases from V and 0 from J, leaving 5 bases between them. CDR1 and CDR2 (germline): SGHRS, YFSETQ. The CDR3 loop is CASSLGVSTDTQYF. CDR3 sequence (DNA): TGCGCCAGCAGCTTGGGGGTTAGCACAGATACGCAGTATTTT.